This TCR beta chain was identified during a study of cytomegalovirus exposure and HLA in healthy donors. Between the trimmed V and J ends, which lost 3 bases and 5 bases, there was a span of 10 bases. Germline V lookup: CDR1 SNHLY, CDR2 FYNNEI. This CDR3 contains 13 residues. A note on this clone: Its antigen is unknown.

Notes on the study in general: The HLA-A and HLA-B alleles of most subjects were reportedly predicted accurately from TCR beta sequences. The study listed approximately 170 cytomegalovirus-associated TCR beta chains.

The PCR ran on 60 Vbeta and 13 Jbeta primers. Using immunoSEQ multiplex PCR, the repertoire was profiled, and TCRdb retains in-frame clones only, with some absent. This table has about 97,000 clones, approximately 85% appearing once. Although they were nominally healthy when sampled, donors likely had unrecorded immune exposures. This TCR came from a young man in good health and CMV-seronegative. The material sequenced was PBMCs. This chain joins TRBV2 and TRBJ2-5; D may be TRBD2 (5 bases). CDR3 loop: CASSEASWETQYF. CDR3 bases: TGTGCCAGCAGTGAGGCTAGCTGGGAGACCCAGTACTTC.